Detailed here is one TCR beta chain. The Seattle site enrolled patients during active infection and followed them longitudinally. TCRdb's table, derived via immunoSEQ multiplex PCR, lists solely in-frame clones and lacks some. The table lists some 180,000 clones, around 90% of them singletons. This record comes from a study of blood T cell repertoires in COVID-19. There are 13 residues in the CDR3. Trimming pared 6 bases from V and 0 bases from J, leaving 8 bases between. The receptor's source is a woman of 80 years or more with COVID-19, enrolled during active disease. What was sequenced was peripheral blood. V gene TRBV12-3 or TRBV12-4 combines with J gene TRBJ1-2; no clear D. This chain's CDR3 is CASSPRANYGYTF. CDR3 nucleotide sequence: TGTGCCAGCAGCCCCCGGGCTAACTATGGCTACACCTTC.